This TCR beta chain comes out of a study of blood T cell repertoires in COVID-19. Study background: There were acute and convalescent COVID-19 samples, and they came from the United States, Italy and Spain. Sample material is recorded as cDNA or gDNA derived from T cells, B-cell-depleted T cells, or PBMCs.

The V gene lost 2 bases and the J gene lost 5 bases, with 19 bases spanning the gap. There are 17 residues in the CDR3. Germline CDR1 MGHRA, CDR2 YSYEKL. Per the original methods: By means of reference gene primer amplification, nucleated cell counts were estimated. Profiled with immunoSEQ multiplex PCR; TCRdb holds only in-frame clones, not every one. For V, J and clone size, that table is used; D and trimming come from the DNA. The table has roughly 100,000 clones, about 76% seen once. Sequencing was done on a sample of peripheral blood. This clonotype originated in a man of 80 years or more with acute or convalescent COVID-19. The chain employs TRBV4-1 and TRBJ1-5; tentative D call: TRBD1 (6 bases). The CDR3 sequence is CASSQRFYGDTYQPQHF. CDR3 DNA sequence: TGCGCCAGCAGCCAACGTTTTTATGGGGACACCTATCAGCCCCAGCATTTT.